Each of the 17 T cell receptor beta chains below was sequenced from the same sample in a study of cytomegalovirus exposure and HLA in healthy donors. Amplification used 60 Vbeta primers and 13 Jbeta primers. Using immunoSEQ multiplex PCR, the repertoire was profiled, and TCRdb retains in-frame clones only, with some absent. The data hold over 65,000 clones, with roughly 77% observed a single time. Sequenced material: PBMCs. These receptors originate from a human donor in good health.

The rearrangement joins TRBV7-2 to TRBJ1-6, with 7 bases that match TRBD1. Trimming removed 2 bases from V and 14 bases from J; junction bases left unmatched: 9. The CDR3 length is 14 residues. Per germline, CDR1 SGHTA and CDR2 FQGNSA. CDR3 region: CASSLRLDRESLHF. The CDR3 nucleotides read TGTGCCAGCAGCTTAAGGCTCGACAGGGAATCCCTCCACTTT.

V is TRBV27 and J is TRBJ2-2; a possible D gene is TRBD2 (6 bases). V gave up 10 bases and J gave up 4 bases, with 19 bases separating them. This CDR3 spans 15 amino acids. In germline, CDR1 is MNHEY, CDR2 SMNVEV (reference sequence). The CDR3 sequence: CATGRPGLGTGELFF. Here the CDR3 DNA reads TGTGCCACGGGGAGGCCCGGGTTGGGCACCGGGGAGCTGTTTTTT.

Here the CDR3 DNA reads TGCGCCAGCAGCCTCGCGGCTAGCACAGATACGCAGTATTTT. The encoded protein is CASSLAASTDTQYF. V and J are TRBV5-1 and TRBJ2-3; D not resolved. From germline, CDR1 is SGHRS and CDR2 YFSETQ. This CDR3 is built from 14 residues. V lost 4 bases and J lost 0, with 9 bases in between.

The genes are TRBV27 and TRBJ2-3, with TRBD2 identical over 14 bases. Germline V gene lookup returns CDR1 MNHEY and CDR2 SMNVEV (reference sequence). Germline trimming cut 5 bases from V and 4 bases from J; bases unmatched to any gene: 5. CDR3 length equals 16 residues. In nucleotides, the CDR3 is TGTGCCAGCAGTATGACTAGCGGGGGGGTAGCAGATACGCAGTATTTT. It specifies CASSMTSGGVADTQYF.

The CDR3 loop is CASSELAALELFF. CDR3 coding DNA: TGTGCCAGCAGTGAACTGGCGGCGCTGGAGCTGTTTTTT. The chain couples TRBV6-1 to TRBJ2-2; D ambiguous. There are 13 residues in the CDR3. Germline CDR1 is MNHNS and CDR2 is SASEGT. V gave up 2 bases and J gave up 10 bases, with 11 bases separating them.

V usage is TRBV7-9 and J usage is TRBJ1-1; D not resolved. Between the trimmed V and J ends, which lost 2 bases and 0 bases, there was a span of 4 bases. This CDR3 contains 13 residues. Germline CDR1 reads SEHNR; CDR2 reads FQNEAQ (reference sequence). CDR3 residues: CASSLTMNTEAFF. For the CDR3, the DNA is TGTGCCAGCAGCTTAACTATGAACACTGAAGCTTTCTTT.

The J gene is TRBJ1-5, the V gene TRBV30, with D unclear. Per the germline V gene, CDR1 is GTSNPN and CDR2 is SVGIG (reference sequence). Trimming took 1 base from V and 11 from J, leaving 36 bases between them. This CDR3 has 20 amino acids. CDR3 sequence (DNA): TGTGCCTGGAGTGAACCAACCTACGGATATTCTATACTAAGGCGGAAGGCCCAGCATTTT. Protein: CAWSEPTYGYSILRRKAQHF. Looking up the rest from reference TRBV30 and TRBJ1-5 gives the full variable domain: SQTIHQWPATLVQPVGSPLSLECTVEGTSNPNLYWYRQAAGRGLQLLFYSVGIGQISSEVPQNLSASRPQDRQFILSSKKLLLSDSGFYLCAWSEPTYGYSILRRKAQHFGDGTRLSIL.

The chain couples TRBV19 to TRBJ1-5, with D uncertain. Germline V lookup: CDR1 LNHDA, CDR2 SQIVND (reference sequence). V gave up 5 bases and J gave up 4 bases, with 9 bases separating them. The CDR3 extends over 13 amino acids. CDR3 coding DNA: TGTGCCAGTAGTCCAGGAGGGAATCAGCCCCAGCATTTT. Translating it yields CASSPGGNQPQHF.

The J gene is TRBJ1-3, the V gene TRBV5-1; D may be TRBD1 (6 bases). Per germline, CDR1 SGHRS and CDR2 YFSETQ. This CDR3 spans 15 amino acids. Trimming left V 0 bases short and J 8 bases short, with 15 bases between. The CDR3 is CASSLEGEIKDTIYF. CDR3 sequence (DNA): TGCGCCAGCAGCTTGGAGGGGGAAATAAAAGACACCATATATTTT.

The gene calls are TRBV18 and TRBJ1-4, with 7 nucleotides matching TRBD1. Trimming took 5 bases from V and 6 from J; bases not matched to a gene: 6. CDR3 length: 14 amino acids. Germline V gives CDR1 KGHSH, CDR2 LQKENI. The CDR3 nucleotides read TGTGCCAGCTCAACAGGGGTTTGGGATGAAAAACTGTTTTTT. This sequence encodes CASSTGVWDEKLFF.

This chain joins TRBV5-6 and TRBJ1-5; possibly TRBD1 for D (6 bases). Trimming cost V 1 base and J 3 bases, with 11 bases left between them. Germline CDR1 is SGHDT and CDR2 is YYEEEE. The CDR3 length is 15 residues. CDR3 DNA: TGTGCCAGCAGCTTGTGGGCAGGGGTCAATCAGCCCCAGCATTTT. This translates into CASSLWAGVNQPQHF.

V is TRBV9 and J is TRBJ1-5, with TRBD1 as a possible D gene (6 bases). Germline V gene sequence: CDR1 SGDLS, CDR2 YYNGEE. The CDR3 runs to 13 residues. V dropped 0 bases and J dropped 9 bases, with 10 bases sitting between them. The CDR3 region is CASSVEGGTPQHF. The CDR3, as DNA: TGTGCCAGCAGCGTAGAGGGGGGGACGCCCCAGCATTTT. The whole variable domain, remainder taken from reference TRBV9 and TRBJ1-5, is DSGVTQTPKHLITATGQRVTLRCSPRSGDLSVYWYQQSLDQGLQFLIQYYNGEERAKGNILERFSAQQFPDLHSELNLSSLELGDSALYFCASSVEGGTPQHFGDGTRLSIL.

The chain carries TRBV4-1 and TRBJ2-3; 9 positions match TRBD2. J was trimmed by 2 bases and V by 1 base; bases with no gene match: 10. The CDR3 loop spans 18 amino acids. In germline, CDR1 is MGHRA, CDR2 YSYEKL. CDR3 nucleotides: TGCGCCAGCAGCCAAGGGGGCGGAGCGGGGGGCCCCACAGATACGCAGTATTTT. Translating gives CASSQGGGAGGPTDTQYF.

This clone showed up just once. The chain has TRBV28 and TRBJ1-4; TRBD1 is a possible D gene (5 bases). The germline gives CDR1 MDHEN, CDR2 SYDVKM. V was pared by 8 bases and J by 4 bases, with 14 bases between. This CDR3 spans 14 amino acids. CDR3 loop: CASSAWGVNEKLFF. CDR3 nucleotide sequence: TGTGCCAGCTCCGCCTGGGGGGTTAATGAAAAACTGTTTTTT.

This clone was seen a few times. V is TRBV2 and J is TRBJ2-7; 9 nucleotides match TRBD1. The CDR3 contains 14 residues. The germline V gene encodes CDR1 SNHLY and CDR2 FYNNEI. Trimming took 3 bases from V and 5 from J; bases not matched to a gene: 5. The CDR3 here is CASSERGQGDEQYF. The CDR3 nucleotides read TGTGCCAGCAGTGAGAGGGGACAGGGCGACGAGCAGTACTTC.

V gene TRBV2 combines with J gene TRBJ2-4; TRBD2 matches 12 bases. CDR3 length equals 17 residues. CDR1 is SNHLY, CDR2 FYNNEI, per germline. With 1 base clipped from V and 4 bases from J, the junction kept 5 bases outside the gene matches. CDR3 residues: CASSEELAGGHKNIQYF. The CDR3 nucleotides are TGTGCCAGCAGTGAAGAACTAGCGGGGGGACATAAAAACATTCAGTACTTC.

The chain recombines TRBV18 with TRBJ2-3, with TRBD1 as a possible D gene (5 bases). Trimming cost V 5 bases and J 6 bases, with 12 bases left between them. Germline V gene sequence: CDR1 KGHSH, CDR2 LQKENI. This CDR3 is 13 amino acids long. In DNA form, the CDR3 reads TGTGCCAGCTCAATCAGGGCCGAGGATACGCAGTATTTT. It encodes CASSIRAEDTQYF.